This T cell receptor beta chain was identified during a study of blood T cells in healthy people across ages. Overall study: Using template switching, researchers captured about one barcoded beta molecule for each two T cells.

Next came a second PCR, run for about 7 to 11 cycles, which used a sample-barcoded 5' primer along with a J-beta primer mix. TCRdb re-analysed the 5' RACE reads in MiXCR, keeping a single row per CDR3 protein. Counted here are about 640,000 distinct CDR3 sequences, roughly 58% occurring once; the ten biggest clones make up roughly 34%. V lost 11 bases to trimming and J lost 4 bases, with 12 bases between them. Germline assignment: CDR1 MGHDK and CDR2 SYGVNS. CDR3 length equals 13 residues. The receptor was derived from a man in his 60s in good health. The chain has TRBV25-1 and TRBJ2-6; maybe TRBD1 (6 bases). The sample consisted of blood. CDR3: CAGTGSGANVLTF. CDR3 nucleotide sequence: TGTGCCGGCACAGGGTCCGGGGCCAACGTCCTGACTTTC. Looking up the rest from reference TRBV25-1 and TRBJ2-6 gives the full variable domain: EADIYQTPRYLVIGTGKKITLECSQTMGHDKMYWYQQDPGMELHLIHYSYGVNSTEKGDLSSESTVSRIRTEHFPLTLESARPSHTSQYLCAGTGSGANVLTFGAGSRLTVL.